This TCR beta chain was identified in a study of T cells in tumors after PD-1 blockade. Overall study: Patients had no prior checkpoint blockade, systemic immunosuppressants, or anti-cancer therapy within 4 weeks. Some patients also took daily vismodegib 150 mg during anti-PD-1 treatment.

V lost 8 bases and J lost 2, with 10 bases in between. Germline V gene data show CDR1 as MNHEY and CDR2 as SVGAGI. The CDR3 runs 13 residues. Sequenced by immunoSEQ multiplex PCR; TCRdb stores in-frame clones only, minus some. In the table there are around 60,000 clones, over 75% of which are singletons. The TCR was taken from a human donor with basal cell carcinoma. This sequence joins TRBV6-5 and TRBJ1-5; D is possibly TRBD1 (5 bases). The source was PBMCs, collected before anti-PD-1 treatment. The CDR3 DNA is TGTGCCAGCGAAGCAGGGCGCAATCAGCCCCAGCATTTT. Its protein is CASEAGRNQPQHF.